Ten or more counts support the clone carrying this T cell receptor beta chain. This specimen belongs to a study of neurological immune-mediated disorders. The overall study: Among the roughly 35 patients with multiple sclerosis, some 31 were relapsing-remitting, while 3 were secondary progressive.

CDR3 length: 15 residues. The germline CDR1 and CDR2 sequences are SEHNR and FQNEAQ (reference sequence). J gave up 2 bases and V 6 bases, and 8 bases lay outside the gene matches. The authors produced cDNA by 5'RACE using 10-nucleotide random UMIs. TCRdb itself ran the 5' RACE reads through MiXCR, one entry per CDR3 protein. The data hold about 33,000 distinct CDR3 sequences, with 1.5% observed a single time. Sequencing was done on a sample of PBMCs. V and J are TRBV7-9 and TRBJ1-1; TRBD1 agrees at 8 bases. This TCR came from a woman in her thirties with multiple sclerosis. The CDR3 DNA is TGTGCCAGCAGTTTTCCAACAGGGGGAAACACTGAAGCTTTCTTT. Encoded protein: CASSFPTGGNTEAFF.